The clone carrying this TCR beta chain was seen repeatedly, ten times or more. Its antigen is currently unknown. The CDR3 loop spans 16 amino acids. The trim removed 2 bases at V and 9 bases at J, leaving 15 bases unmatched. CDR1 is SGHVS and CDR2 is FQNEAQ in the germline V gene. The data derive from a study of blood T cells in healthy people across ages. Across the whole study: About one barcoded beta molecule per two T cells was the capture yield of template switching. Overall study findings and caveats: PBMCs that were unsorted prevented a conclusive naive versus antigen-experienced comparison.

Through a sample-barcoded 5' primer and a J-beta primer mix, a second PCR was run for roughly 7 to 11 cycles. TCRdb re-analysed the 5' RACE reads in MiXCR, keeping a single row per CDR3 protein. The sample carries roughly 700,000 distinct CDR3 sequences, approximately 31% recorded once. This rearrangement joins TRBV7-8 to TRBJ1-1, with 7 positions matching TRBD1. Sequenced sample: blood. This TCR was recovered from an elderly woman in good health. The CDR3, as DNA: TGTGCCAGCAGCTTACGGACGCAGACAGGGATGTCGAAAGCTTTCTTT. This sequence encodes CASSLRTQTGMSKAFF. Complete variable domain (other parts from reference TRBV7-8 and TRBJ1-1): GAGVSQSPRYKVAKRGQDVALRCDPISGHVSLFWYQQALGQGPEFLTYFQNEAQLDKSGLPSDRFFAERPEGSVSTLKIQRTQQEDSAVYLCASSLRTQTGMSKAFFGQGTRLTVV.